This T cell receptor beta chain was sequenced in a study of human T cells and chemical hapten exposure. One entry per CDR3 protein results from TCRdb running MiXCR on the RACE reads. The sample yields about 120,000 distinct CDR3 sequences, around 11% seen once. Germline V lookup: CDR1 DFQATT, CDR2 SNEGSKA (reference sequence). The CDR3 length is 13 residues. The V end was cut by 2 bases, the J end by 3 bases, with 11 bases between. Of note for this clonotype: A much larger clone sits a single nucleotide away, making a read error possible.

Time point here: patch test 3, about 24 weeks after DPC sensitization. Indicated treatment: therapeutic diphenylcyclopropenone sensitization with weekly scalp DPC. The sequence came from a woman between 50 and 59 years old with alopecia areata. Some clones in this sample may be carry-over from other donors' samples. This material consisted of whole blood, taken in connection with sensitization to the hapten diphenylcyclopropenone (DPC). The rearrangement joins TRBV20-1 to TRBJ2-7; D possibly corresponds to TRBD1 (5 bases). The CDR3, as DNA: TGCAGTGCTAGATGGCAGGGATTCTACGAGCAGTACTTC. Amino acids: CSARWQGFYEQYF.